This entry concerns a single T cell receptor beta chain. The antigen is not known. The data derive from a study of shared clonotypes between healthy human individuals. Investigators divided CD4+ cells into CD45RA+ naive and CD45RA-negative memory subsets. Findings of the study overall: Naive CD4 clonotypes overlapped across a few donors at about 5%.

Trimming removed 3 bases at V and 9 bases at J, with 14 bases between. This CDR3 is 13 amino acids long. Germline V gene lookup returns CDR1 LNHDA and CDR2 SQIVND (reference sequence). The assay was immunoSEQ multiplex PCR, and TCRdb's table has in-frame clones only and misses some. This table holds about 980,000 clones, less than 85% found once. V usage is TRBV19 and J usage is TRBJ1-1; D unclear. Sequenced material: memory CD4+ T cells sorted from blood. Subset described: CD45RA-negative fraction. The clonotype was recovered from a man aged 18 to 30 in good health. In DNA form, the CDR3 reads TGTGCCAGTAGTATGGATGGGAGTGGCAAAGCTTTCTTT. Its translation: CASSMDGSGKAFF.